The clone carrying this TCR beta chain was recorded a few times. Through a sample-barcoded 5' primer and a J-beta primer mix, a second PCR was run for about 6 to 11 cycles. TCRdb used MiXCR to reprocess the 5' RACE reads, holding one entry per CDR3 protein. The profile covers around 990,000 distinct CDR3 sequences, with less than 25% appearing a single time and around 0.75% taken by the ten largest. Every donor gave 9 to 10 milliliters of peripheral blood. This sample is part of a study of blood T cells in healthy people across ages. V shed 7 bases and J shed 2 bases, with 7 bases lying between them. Germline loops: CDR1 SNHLY, CDR2 FYNNEI. The CDR3 is 12 residues long. The data also belong to a second study, concerning T cells of mothers and their children.

The origin of this receptor is a girl aged 2 to 10 in good health. The sequenced sample was blood. The gene calls are TRBV2 and TRBJ2-3; D is unresolved. The DNA of the CDR3 is TGTGCCAGCAACTACTTCACAGATACGCAGTATTTT. Amino acid sequence: CASNYFTDTQYF.